Shown below are 28 T cell receptor beta chains from a single sample sequenced in a study of CXCR3-negative and CXCR3-positive naive CD8 T cells. Whole-study findings and limits: Relative to CXCR3-negative naive cells, CXCR3-positive naive cells had more hydrophobic TRB CDR3s.

The TRB cDNA libraries were prepared by 5' RACE with UMI labels. TCRdb re-called the 5' RACE reads; every CDR3 protein appears as one record, without DNA. The sample table sets out around 130,000 distinct CDR3 sequences. For these TCRs, the target antigens are not known. Specimen: naive CXCR3+ CD8+ T cells from blood. The subset is: CD45RO-CCR7+CD27+CD95- naive CD8+ T cells expressing CXCR3 (TNR3+). Receptors originate from a human donor in good health. Some clones in this sample may be carry-over from other donors' samples.

The chain carries TRBV23-1 and TRBJ1-4. TRBV23-1 is labeled an ORF, and its function is uncertain. The CDR3 extends over 16 amino acids. CDR3 sequence: CASSQSRIPTNEKLFF.

CDR3 sequence reads: CASSQDKRGSTDTQYF. The V and J genes are TRBV4-1 and TRBJ2-3; with no DNA, the TCRdb D assignment of TRBD2 cannot be verified. CDR1 and CDR2 (germline): MGHRA, YSYEKL. CDR3 length equals 16 residues.

V and J are TRBV6-5 and TRBJ1-1; without DNA, the TCRdb call of TRBD1 cannot be checked. CDR1 is MNHEY and CDR2 is SVGAGI in the germline V gene. CDR3 length: 13 residues. CDR3 in amino acids: CASTPHSGAEAFF.

The chain recombines TRBV7-9 with TRBJ2-7; the TRBD1 assignment by TCRdb is unverifiable without DNA. The germline V gene encodes CDR1 SEHNR and CDR2 FQNEAQ (reference sequence). The CDR3 runs 11 residues. CDR3 protein: CASNRDNEQYF. Complete variable domain (other parts from reference TRBV7-9 and TRBJ2-7): DTGVSQNPRHKITKRGQNVTFRCDPISEHNRLYWYRQTLGQGPEFLTYFQNEAQLEKSRLLSDRFSAERPKGSFSTLEIQRTEQGDSAMYLCASNRDNEQYFGPGTRLTVT.

CDR3 amino acids: CASSFPGGLYNEQFF. This chain links TRBV12-3 or TRBV12-4 with TRBJ2-1; TCRdb selects TRBD1, and the lack of DNA leaves this call unchecked. The CDR3 has 15 amino acids.

The genes are TRBV28 and TRBJ1-3. Germline V gene sequence: CDR1 MDHEN, CDR2 SYDVKM. CDR3 size: 14 residues. The CDR3 loop reads CASSPTVYGNTIYF.

This chain joins TRBV11-3 and TRBJ2-3. The CDR3 length is 13 residues. Germline values: CDR1 SGHNT, CDR2 YENEEA. The CDR3 protein is CASSLAAMNTQYF. Full variable domain (rest looked up from reference TRBV11-3 and TRBJ2-3): EAGVVQSPRYKIIEKKQPVAFWCNPISGHNTLYWYLQNLGQGPELLIRYENEEAVDDSQLPKDRFSAERLKGVDSTLKIQPAELGDSAVYLCASSLAAMNTQYFGPGTRLTVL.

This sequence joins TRBV29-1 and TRBJ2-7; the TCRdb D gene call, TRBD1, has no DNA to confirm it. The CDR3 length is 15 residues. The germline gives CDR1 SQVTM, CDR2 ANQGSEA. CDR3 in amino acids: CSVEVTQGVVDEQYF.

CDR3 amino acids: CASSLVQGHPQHF. The rearrangement links TRBV5-1 to TRBJ1-5; checking the TCRdb D call of TRBD1 is not possible without DNA. The CDR3 extends over 13 amino acids. The germline CDR1 and CDR2 sequences are SGHRS and YFSETQ.

The chain uses TRBV20-1 and TRBJ2-7; the TCRdb D gene call, TRBD1, has no DNA to confirm it. The CDR3 extends over 15 amino acids. Germline CDR1 DFQATT, CDR2 SNEGSKA (reference sequence). The CDR3 protein is CSARPITGVSYEQNF.

The CDR3 reads CASSLAPGQESSGANVLTF. The chain is built from TRBV7-9 and TRBJ2-6; TCRdb indicates TRBD1, and absent DNA this call remains unverified. Germline CDR1 SEHNR, CDR2 FQNEAQ (reference sequence). This CDR3 has 19 residues.

The chain is built from TRBV2 and TRBJ2-1; checking the TCRdb D call of TRBD2 is not possible without DNA. The CDR3 is 14 residues long. Looked up from germline, CDR1 is SNHLY and CDR2 is FYNNEI. CDR3 sequence: CATYELAGYDEQFF.

CDR3 residues: CASSGTYSYEQYF. The chain carries TRBV9 and TRBJ2-7. This CDR3 is 13 amino acids long. Germline V gene data show CDR1 as SGDLS and CDR2 as YYNGEE. The whole variable domain, filled in from reference TRBV9 and TRBJ2-7, reads DSGVTQTPKHLITATGQRVTLRCSPRSGDLSVYWYQQSLDQGLQFLIQYYNGEERAKGNILERFSAQQFPDLHSELNLSSLELGDSALYFCASSGTYSYEQYFGPGTRLTVT.

The chain links TRBV7-8 to TRBJ2-7; TCRdb picks TRBD1, but there is no DNA to check that call. Germline V CDR1 and CDR2: SGHVS, FQNEAQ. The CDR3 extends over 15 amino acids. CDR3 loop: CASIPGDREYYEQYF.

This sequence joins TRBV29-1 and TRBJ2-3; TCRdb names TRBD1, which stays unverified in the absence of DNA. Germline CDR1 is SQVTM and CDR2 is ANQGSEA. The CDR3 extends over 16 amino acids. CDR3 sequence reads: CSVEEPTGGRTDTQYF.

The genes are TRBV10-3 and TRBJ2-1; TCRdb outputs TRBD2, but without DNA this stays unchecked. The CDR3 extends over 15 amino acids. Germline V gene sequence: CDR1 ENHRY, CDR2 SYGVKD. The CDR3 reads CAISGQTSGTGEQFF.

The genes are TRBV20-1 and TRBJ1-1. CDR1 and CDR2 from the germline V gene are DFQATT and SNEGSKA (reference sequence). This CDR3 contains 16 residues. The CDR3 sequence is CSARKLGEGTNTEAFF.

V usage is TRBV9 and J usage is TRBJ1-2; TCRdb selects TRBD1, and the lack of DNA leaves this call unchecked. The CDR3 totals 15 residues. Per germline, CDR1 SGDLS and CDR2 YYNGEE. CDR3 sequence: CASSVETGTAYGYTF. The whole variable domain, filled in from reference TRBV9 and TRBJ1-2, reads DSGVTQTPKHLITATGQRVTLRCSPRSGDLSVYWYQQSLDQGLQFLIQYYNGEERAKGNILERFSAQQFPDLHSELNLSSLELGDSALYFCASSVETGTAYGYTFGSGTRLTVV.

J is TRBJ2-5 and V is TRBV20-1; TCRdb's assignment of TRBD2 cannot be checked, as there is no DNA. Germline V gene sequence: CDR1 DFQATT, CDR2 SNEGSKA (reference sequence). This CDR3 is built from 14 residues. The CDR3 loop is CSVFRTDLAETQYF.

The chain couples TRBV5-1 to TRBJ2-7; TCRdb's assignment of TRBD1 cannot be checked, as there is no DNA. CDR3 length equals 14 residues. The V gene's germline CDR1 is SGHRS and CDR2 YFSETQ. CDR3 protein: CASSPAGLRVEQYF. The complete variable domain, with remaining parts taken from reference TRBV5-1 and TRBJ2-7, reads KAGVTQTPRYLIKTRGQQVTLSCSPISGHRSVSWYQQTPGQGLQFLFEYFSETQRNKGNFPGRFSGRQFSNSRSEMNVSTLELGDSALYLCASSPAGLRVEQYFGPGTRLTVT.

The V and J genes are TRBV5-1 and TRBJ1-1. Germline V gene sequence: CDR1 SGHRS, CDR2 YFSETQ. The CDR3 runs to 13 residues. The CDR3 sequence is CASREELNTEAFF. Complete variable domain (other parts from reference TRBV5-1 and TRBJ1-1): KAGVTQTPRYLIKTRGQQVTLSCSPISGHRSVSWYQQTPGQGLQFLFEYFSETQRNKGNFPGRFSGRQFSNSRSEMNVSTLELGDSALYLCASREELNTEAFFGQGTRLTVV.

This chain joins TRBV3-1 and TRBJ2-1. The length of the CDR3 is 13 residues. CDR1 is LGHDT, CDR2 YNNKEL, per germline (reference sequence). CDR3 protein: CASSQENSNEQFF.

The chain carries TRBV7-9 and TRBJ2-1; as DNA is missing, the TRBD2 call by TCRdb cannot be tested. The CDR3 spans 16 residues. CDR1 SEHNR and CDR2 FQNEAQ come from the germline V gene (reference sequence). CDR3 sequence reads: CASSLISGGSYNEQFF.

The rearrangement links TRBV29-1 to TRBJ1-4; TCRdb calls TRBD1, which cannot be checked without DNA. Looked up from germline, CDR1 is SQVTM and CDR2 is ANQGSEA. The CDR3 runs to 14 residues. The CDR3 reads CSIGTGATNEKLFF.

The rearrangement joins TRBV2 to TRBJ2-5; the TCRdb D gene call, TRBD1, has no DNA to confirm it. Germline V CDR1 and CDR2: SNHLY, FYNNEI. This CDR3 has 13 residues. CDR3 region: CASTDRFQETQYF.

The V and J genes are TRBV6-5 and TRBJ2-7; without DNA, the TCRdb call of TRBD1 cannot be checked. Germline-derived CDR1 and CDR2 are MNHEY and SVGAGI. There are 15 residues in the CDR3. Here the CDR3 reads CASSYSEGATYEQYF.

The chain couples TRBV19 to TRBJ2-5; TCRdb calls TRBD1, which cannot be checked without DNA. Germline V CDR1 and CDR2: LNHDA, SQIVND (reference sequence). The CDR3 runs to 15 residues. This chain's CDR3 is CASSASPGQQETQYF.

This rearrangement joins TRBV19 to TRBJ1-4. Germline CDR1 LNHDA, CDR2 SQIVND (reference sequence). This CDR3 comprises 13 residues. This chain's CDR3 is CASSIASNEKLFF.